The entry below gives a single TCR beta chain sequence along with its context. Its antigen is unknown. The sample comes from a study of cytomegalovirus exposure and HLA in healthy donors. Study-wide background: Early release data held some 80 million unique TCRs from HLA-typed donors.

PCR was performed using 60 Vbeta and 13 Jbeta primers. Assay used: immunoSEQ multiplex PCR; TCRdb lists only in-frame clones, some missing. The sample has 85,000 to 120,000 clones, 70% to 80% seen once; the top ten hold approximately 0.8%. Study results and caveats: Analysis was performed later, and it showed HLA-associated TCR beta chains to be more clonally expanded than equally common others. No immune exposure information besides CMV serostatus was available.

This CDR3 is built from 15 residues. Germline V gives CDR1 SEHNR, CDR2 FQNEAQ (reference sequence). The ends were cut back, 4 bases at V and 5 bases at J, with 17 bases in the middle. J is TRBJ2-5 and V is TRBV7-9; perhaps TRBD1 as D (6 bases). The source is a boy aged 10-17 years in good health and CMV-seronegative. The sample taken for sequencing was PBMCs. The CDR3 nucleotides are TGTGCCAGCAGCTCGTCTTTGGGGGCCAGGGAGACCCAGTACTTC. Its translation is CASSSSLGARETQYF.